These 9 T cell receptor beta chains came from one sample sequenced in a study of a mutant IDH1 vaccine in newly diagnosed glioma. Time point given: week 11, during vaccination. With topical imiquimod, each dose of the vaccine consisted of 300 ug of mutant IDH1 20-mer peptide. The assay was immunoSEQ multiplex PCR, and TCRdb's table has in-frame clones only and misses some. The sample shows roughly 110,000 clones, 85% to 90% of them seen only once. These receptors have no known antigen. Here the sequenced sample was PBMCs, taken from a glioma patient whose treatment included an IDH1 peptide vaccine. These receptors all come from a woman in her forties or fifties with glioma.

As DNA, the CDR3 is TGTGCCAGCAGCTTCAGGACAGGGGACACCGGGGAGCTGTTTTTT. Protein product: CASSFRTGDTGELFF. The chain joins TRBV7-2 to TRBJ2-2, with 9 bases identical to TRBD1. The CDR3 totals 15 residues. V shed 3 bases and J 3 bases; nucleotides not matched to a gene: 2. CDR1 is SGHTA, CDR2 FQGNSA, per germline.

The chain combines TRBV6-5 with TRBJ2-7; 11 nucleotides align to TRBD2. The ends lost 4 bases at V and 2 bases at J; junction bases unmatched: 4. This CDR3 is 15 amino acids long. The V gene's germline CDR1 is MNHEY and CDR2 SVGAGI. CDR3 region: CASSFLAGGPYEQYF. In DNA form, the CDR3 reads TGTGCCAGCAGTTTCCTAGCGGGGGGCCCCTACGAGCAGTACTTC.

The chain has TRBV7-9 and TRBJ2-7; 8 nucleotides align to TRBD1. Germline V gene lookup returns CDR1 SEHNR and CDR2 FQNEAQ (reference sequence). With 4 bases clipped from V and 5 bases from J, the junction kept 7 bases outside the gene matches. This CDR3 has 14 residues. The CDR3 nucleotides read TGTGCCAGCAGCTCTGGATCGGGACAGGACGAGCAGTACTTC. Translation: CASSSGSGQDEQYF. Complete variable domain (other parts from reference TRBV7-9 and TRBJ2-7): DTGVSQNPRHKITKRGQNVTFRCDPISEHNRLYWYRQTLGQGPEFLTYFQNEAQLEKSRLLSDRFSAERPKGSFSTLEIQRTEQGDSAMYLCASSSGSGQDEQYFGPGTRLTVT.

CDR3 coding DNA: TGTGCCAGCGAAGATATGGGTCCCAACCTCCACTTT. As protein: CASEDMGPNLHF. The J gene is TRBJ1-6, the V gene TRBV6-1, with D unclear. The length of the CDR3 is 12 residues. The V and J ends lost 8 bases and 15 bases respectively, with 17 bases between them. The germline CDR1 and CDR2 sequences are MNHNS and SASEGT.

The chain carries TRBV9 and TRBJ1-6, with 7 bases matching TRBD1. CDR1 and CDR2 from the germline V gene are SGDLS and YYNGEE. The CDR3 has 15 residues. The V and J ends lost 4 bases and 5 bases, in that order; junction bases with no gene match: 6. The CDR3 nucleotides read TGTGCCAGCAGCCAGGACAGGTCGAATAATTCACCCCTCCACTTT. It yields the protein CASSQDRSNNSPLHF.

Of note for this clone: Germline is not matched at one junction end, which may reflect a read error. This chain connects TRBV7-7 to TRBJ1-5; weak D call: TRBD1 (5 bases). The CDR3 contains 18 residues. CDR1 is SSHAT and CDR2 is FNYEAQ in the germline V gene (reference sequence). CDR3 in amino acids: CASSLGERGQGRNQPQHF. The CDR3, as DNA: TGTGCTAGCAGCTTAGGGGAGAGAGGGCAGGGACGCAATCAGCCCCAGCATTTT.

Remarks on this clone: The germline gene is not matched at one end of the junction; a read error may be the cause. The chain links TRBV7-9 to TRBJ2-7; no reliable D call. The V gene's germline CDR1 is SEHNR and CDR2 FQNEAQ (reference sequence). This CDR3 has 12 residues. The CDR3 loop is CASRGFSDEQYF. The CDR3, as DNA: TGTGCCAGCAGAGGGTTCTCCGACGAGCAGTACTTC. The full variable domain, in which reference TRBV7-9 and TRBJ2-7 provide the parts outside the CDR3, is DTGVSQNPRHKITKRGQNVTFRCDPISEHNRLYWYRQTLGQGPEFLTYFQNEAQLEKSRLLSDRFSAERPKGSFSTLEIQRTEQGDSAMYLCASRGFSDEQYFGPGTRLTVT.

The chain carries TRBV5-8 and TRBJ2-7; D unresolved. In germline, CDR1 is SGHTS, CDR2 YDEGEE. The V gene lost 0 bases and the J gene lost 2 bases, with 9 bases spanning the gap. This CDR3 is 14 amino acids long. The CDR3 coding sequence is TGTGCCAGCAGCTTGGTTGTAGCTACCTACGAGCAGTACTTC. Translation: CASSLVVATYEQYF.

V is TRBV19 and J is TRBJ2-2; 7 bases are shared with TRBD1. The CDR3 consists of 16 residues. J gave up 1 base and V 5 bases, and 7 bases lay outside the gene matches. Germline V gives CDR1 LNHDA, CDR2 SQIVND (reference sequence). The chain's CDR3 is CASSLRQGVNTGELFF. The CDR3 DNA follows: TGTGCCAGTAGTCTCAGACAGGGAGTGAACACCGGGGAGCTGTTTTTT. Looking up the rest from reference TRBV19 and TRBJ2-2 gives the full variable domain: DGGITQSPKYLFRKEGQNVTLSCEQNLNHDAMYWYRQDPGQGLRLIYYSQIVNDFQKGDIAEGYSVSREKKESFPLTVTSAQKNPTAFYLCASSLRQGVNTGELFFGEGSRLTVL.